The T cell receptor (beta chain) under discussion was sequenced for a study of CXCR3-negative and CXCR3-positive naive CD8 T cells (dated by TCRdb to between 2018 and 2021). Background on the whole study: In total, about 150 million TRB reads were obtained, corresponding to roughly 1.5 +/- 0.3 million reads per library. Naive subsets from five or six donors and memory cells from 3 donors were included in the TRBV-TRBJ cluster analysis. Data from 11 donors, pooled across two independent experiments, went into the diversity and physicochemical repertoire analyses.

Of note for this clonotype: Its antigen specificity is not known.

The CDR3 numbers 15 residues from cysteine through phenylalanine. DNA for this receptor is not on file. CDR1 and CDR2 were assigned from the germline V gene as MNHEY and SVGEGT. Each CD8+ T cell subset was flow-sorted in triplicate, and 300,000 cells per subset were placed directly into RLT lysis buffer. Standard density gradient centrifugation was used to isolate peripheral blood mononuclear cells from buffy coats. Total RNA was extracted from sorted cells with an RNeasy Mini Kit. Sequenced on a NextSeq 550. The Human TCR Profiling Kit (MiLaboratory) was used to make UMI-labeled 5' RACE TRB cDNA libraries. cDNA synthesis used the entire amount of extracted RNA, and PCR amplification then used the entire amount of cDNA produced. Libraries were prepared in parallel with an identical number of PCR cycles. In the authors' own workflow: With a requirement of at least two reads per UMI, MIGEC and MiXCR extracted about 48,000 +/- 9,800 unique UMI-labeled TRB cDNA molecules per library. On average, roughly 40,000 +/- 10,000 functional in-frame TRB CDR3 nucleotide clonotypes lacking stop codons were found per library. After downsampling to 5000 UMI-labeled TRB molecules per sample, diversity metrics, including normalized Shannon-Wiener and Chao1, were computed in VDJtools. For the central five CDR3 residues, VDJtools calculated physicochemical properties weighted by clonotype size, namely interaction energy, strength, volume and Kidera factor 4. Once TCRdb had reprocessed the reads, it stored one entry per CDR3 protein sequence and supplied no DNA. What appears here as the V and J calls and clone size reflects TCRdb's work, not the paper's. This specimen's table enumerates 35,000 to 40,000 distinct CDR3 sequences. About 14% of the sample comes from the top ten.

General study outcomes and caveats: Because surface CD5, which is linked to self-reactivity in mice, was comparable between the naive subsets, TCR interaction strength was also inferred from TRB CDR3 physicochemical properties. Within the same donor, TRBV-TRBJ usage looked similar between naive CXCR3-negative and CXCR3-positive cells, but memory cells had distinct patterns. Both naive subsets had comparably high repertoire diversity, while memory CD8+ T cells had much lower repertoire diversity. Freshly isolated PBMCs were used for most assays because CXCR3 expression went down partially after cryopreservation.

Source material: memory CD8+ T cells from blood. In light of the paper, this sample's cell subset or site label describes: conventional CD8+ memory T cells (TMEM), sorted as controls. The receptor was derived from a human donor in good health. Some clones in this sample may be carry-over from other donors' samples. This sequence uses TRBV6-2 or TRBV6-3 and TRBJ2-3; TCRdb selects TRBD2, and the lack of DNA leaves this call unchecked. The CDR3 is CASSLTSGGTDTQYF.